A selection of T cell receptor beta chains follows, all from one sample in a study of response to subunit inactivated influenza vaccine. TCRdb re-called the RT-PCR reads with MiXCR, one entry per CDR3 protein. This repertoire shows 500,000 to 600,000 distinct CDR3 sequences, 6% to 9% found once; its top ten account for 10% to 15%. The material sequenced was PBMCs from blood, taken about 23 months after vaccination. These TCRs come from a man in his fifties or sixties who received an inactivated influenza vaccine. The CDR3 runs from the conserved cysteine through the conserved F or W. The order of the fields is V gene, J gene, D gene, clone size, CDR3 DNA, CDR3 protein. D genes are given only for firm matches. Not every row has a clone size; where given, it reads once, few, many or a size class.

V: TRBV3-1
J: TRBJ2-2
D: NA
size: NA
DNA: TGTGCCAGCAGCCCCCGGGACGTGAACACCGGGGAGCTGTTTTTT
CDR3: CASSPRDVNTGELFF

V: TRBV29-1
J: TRBJ1-2
D: NA
size: few
DNA: TGCAGCGTTGACGACACTAACTATGGCTACACCTTC
CDR3: CSVDDTNYGYTF

V: TRBV3-1
J: TRBJ1-5
D: NA
size: NA
DNA: TGTGCCAGCAGCCAAGTTATTAATCAGCCCCAGCATTTT
CDR3: CASSQVINQPQHF

V: TRBV20-1
J: TRBJ2-5
D: NA
size: NA
DNA: TGCAGGGCTAGCCACATTTCGGTAGGGGAGACCCAGTACTTC
CDR3: CRASHISVGETQYF

V: TRBV19
J: TRBJ1-2
D: NA
size: NA
DNA: TGTGCCAGTAGTCAACTCAACTATGGCTACACCTTC
CDR3: CASSQLNYGYTF

V: TRBV4-1
J: TRBJ2-7
D: NA
size: NA
DNA: TGCGCCAGCAGCCAAGTAGGCTCAGCGTCGTCCGAGCAGTACTTC
CDR3: CASSQVGSASSEQYF

V: TRBV7-6
J: TRBJ2-2
D: TRBD2
size: NA
DNA: TGTGCCAGCAGCTTCCCGGCGGGAGGTGGCGGGGAGCTGTTTTTT
CDR3: CASSFPAGGGGELFF

V: TRBV6-2/TRBV6-3
J: TRBJ2-3
D: TRBD1
size: many
DNA: TGTGCCAGCAGTCGGACAGGGGTCACAGATACGCAGTATTTT
CDR3: CASSRTGVTDTQYF

V: TRBV12-3/TRBV12-4
J: TRBJ2-3
D: NA
size: many
DNA: TGTGCCAGCAGTTTCACGGCAGTTCGGATCACAGATACGCAGTATTTT
CDR3: CASSFTAVRITDTQYF

V: TRBV4-2
J: TRBJ2-3
D: TRBD2
size: NA
DNA: TGTGCCAGCAGCCAAGCGTGGGCGGGAGGGAGCACAGATACGCAGTATTTT
CDR3: CASSQAWAGGSTDTQYF

V: TRBV20-1
J: TRBJ2-7
D: NA
size: few
DNA: TGCAGTGCTAGTGTAGGGTTAGGGAGTTTAGTAACCGAGCAGTACTTC
CDR3: CSASVGLGSLVTEQYF

V: TRBV4-2
J: TRBJ2-2
D: NA
size: many
DNA: TGTGCCAGCAGCCCCTCAAGCCCGAACACCGGGGAGCTGTTTTTT
CDR3: CASSPSSPNTGELFF

V: TRBV11-2
J: TRBJ2-1
D: TRBD2
size: NA
DNA: TGTGCCAGCAGCCCCGGGACTAACTGGGATGAGCAGTTCTTC
CDR3: CASSPGTNWDEQFF

V: TRBV5-1
J: TRBJ2-5
D: NA
size: NA
DNA: TGCGCCAGCAGCTCAGATACCGGGACGGAAGAGACCCAGTACTTC
CDR3: CASSSDTGTEETQYF

V: TRBV12-3/TRBV12-4
J: TRBJ1-1
D: TRBD1
size: many
DNA: TGTGCCAGCAGTTTCAGGGGGCTGAACACTGAAGCTTTCTTT
CDR3: CASSFRGLNTEAFF

V: TRBV11-2
J: TRBJ2-3
D: NA
size: many
DNA: TGTGCCAGCAGCTTAGATCCCTCCCCAGATACGCAGTATTTT
CDR3: CASSLDPSPDTQYF

V: TRBV7-9
J: TRBJ2-7
D: NA
size: few
DNA: TGTGCCAGCAGCCCCTTGGACGAGCAGTACTTC
CDR3: CASSPLDEQYF

V: TRBV10-3
J: TRBJ1-1
D: NA
size: few
DNA: TGTGCCATCAGTGAGTCGGTTACCGGTAGAGGGGCTTTCTTT
CDR3: CAISESVTGRGAFF

V: TRBV7-2
J: TRBJ1-2
D: NA
size: few
DNA: TGTGCCAGCAGCCTCCTCGGGAGGGGCATTAACTATGGCTACACCTTC
CDR3: CASSLLGRGINYGYTF

V: TRBV7-3
J: TRBJ2-2
D: NA
size: few
DNA: TGTGCCAGCAGCTTAAGGGTTGAGAGGGGGGAGCTGTTTTTT
CDR3: CASSLRVERGELFF

V: TRBV5-1
J: TRBJ2-2
D: NA
size: many
DNA: TGCGCCAGCACAAGCGGACTGACGAACACCGGGGAGCTGTTTTTT
CDR3: CASTSGLTNTGELFF

V: TRBV5-5
J: TRBJ2-1
D: TRBD2
size: few
DNA: TGTGCCAGCAGCCTACCCTCTAGCGGGATTTACAATGAGCAGTTCTTC
CDR3: CASSLPSSGIYNEQFF

V: TRBV24-1
J: TRBJ2-3
D: NA
size: many
DNA: TGTGCCACCAGTGTAGACAGAAGCACAGATACGCAGTATTTT
CDR3: CATSVDRSTDTQYF

V: TRBV5-1
J: TRBJ1-5
D: NA
size: few
DNA: TGCGCCAGCAGCTTGGGGGGGGCGAGAGATCAGCCCCAGCATTTT
CDR3: CASSLGGARDQPQHF

V: TRBV12-3/TRBV12-4
J: TRBJ2-7
D: NA
size: NA
DNA: TGTGCCAGCAGTTTGGACATACCCTACGAGCAGTACTTC
CDR3: CASSLDIPYEQYF

V: TRBV12-3/TRBV12-4
J: TRBJ1-2
D: TRBD1
size: few
DNA: TGTGCCAGCAGTGACGACAGGGTTTTTGCTGCAATGGACCTTAACTATGGCTACACCTTC
CDR3: CASSDDRVFAAMDLNYGYTF

V: TRBV9
J: TRBJ2-1
D: NA
size: NA
DNA: TGTGCCAGCAGCGTAGGGGCTAGGCACGACAATGAGCAGTTCTTC
CDR3: CASSVGARHDNEQFF

V: TRBV29-1
J: TRBJ2-7
D: NA
size: NA
DNA: TGCAGCGTTGTAAAGGGGGGGCAGTACTTC
CDR3: CSVVKGGQYF